A single sample is the source of the 23 T cell receptor beta chains below, sequenced in a study of T-cell reconstitution after alpha-beta-depleted transplantation in children. During its preparation, the TCRbeta library received unique molecular identifiers. TCRdb re-analysed the PCR reads in MiXCR, keeping a single row per CDR3 protein. The sample yields fewer than 750,000 distinct CDR3 sequences, under 25% seen once. The sequencing used PBMCs, mostly from graft donor cells, collected 360 days after TCRalphabeta/CD19-depleted stem cell transplant. These receptors came from a boy less than two years old who had a stem cell transplant for acute myeloid leukemia, so the T cells may come from the graft donor.

This clonotype was observed at least ten times. J is TRBJ1-1 and V is TRBV29-1; the match to TRBD1 covers 8 bases. Germline V CDR1 and CDR2: SQVTM, ANQGSEA. The CDR3 is made up of 14 amino acids. The V segment lost 3 bases and the J segment 11 bases; nucleotides outside the gene matches: 14. The chain's CDR3 is CSVDPAARGLRAFF. CDR3 DNA sequence: TGCAGCGTTGATCCCGCGGCCAGGGGGCTTCGGGCTTTCTTT.

There are a few counts of this clonotype. The V gene is TRBV29-1, the J gene TRBJ2-3; a possible D gene is TRBD2 (6 bases). The germline V gene encodes CDR1 SQVTM and CDR2 ANQGSEA. The V end was cut by 5 bases, the J end by 5 bases, with 20 bases between. The CDR3 is 15 amino acids. CDR3 in DNA: TGCAGCGTTCACCCTGGACTACCCGAGGGAGATACGCAGTATTTT. Translating gives CSVHPGLPEGDTQYF.

Ten or more counts support this clonotype. The genes are TRBV12-3 or TRBV12-4 and TRBJ2-3, with unresolved D. This CDR3 spans 12 amino acids. With 1 base removed from V and 6 bases from J, the gap between germline ends came to 5 bases. The CDR3 here is CASSLDKDTQYF. In DNA, the CDR3 is TGTGCCAGCAGTTTAGACAAGGATACGCAGTATTTT.

V and J are TRBV10-3 and TRBJ2-2, with D perhaps matching TRBD1 (6 bases). Trimming stripped 6 bases from V and 10 bases from J, with 33 bases between. The V gene's germline CDR1 is ENHRY and CDR2 SYGVKD. The CDR3 consists of 19 residues. The CDR3 DNA sequence: TGTGCCATCAGCCCAATAATGCCCAGACGGGGACACTCTGGGGAGGAGCTGTTTTTT. Encoded protein: CAISPIMPRRGHSGEELFF.

The rearrangement uses TRBV5-1 and TRBJ1-5, with D possibly TRBD1 on 5 matching bases. The CDR3 loop spans 15 amino acids. Germline-derived CDR1 and CDR2 are SGHRS and YFSETQ. V gave up 3 bases and J gave up 1 base, with 11 bases separating them. The CDR3 DNA reads as TGCGCCAGCAGCTGGGGCGGAGAAAGCAATCAGCCCCAGCATTTT. Residues: CASSWGGESNQPQHF. Full variable domain (missing parts from reference TRBV5-1 and TRBJ1-5): KAGVTQTPRYLIKTRGQQVTLSCSPISGHRSVSWYQQTPGQGLQFLFEYFSETQRNKGNFPGRFSGRQFSNSRSEMNVSTLELGDSALYLCASSWGGESNQPQHFGDGTRLSIL.

The chain links TRBV4-3 to TRBJ1-2, with TRBD1 matching over 8 bases. The CDR3 consists of 16 residues. Trimming cost V 4 bases and J 4 bases; bases outside gene matches: 11. CDR1 LGHNA and CDR2 YSLEER come from the germline V gene. CDR3 residues: CASSLEDREPSYGYTF. CDR3 nucleotides: TGCGCCAGCAGCCTTGAGGACAGGGAGCCTTCCTATGGCTACACCTTC.

There are many counts of this clonotype. The chain uses TRBV29-1 and TRBJ1-1; D gene unclear. The CDR3 sequence is 12 residues long. Germline CDR1 is SQVTM and CDR2 is ANQGSEA. V shed 5 bases and J shed 1 base, with 8 bases lying between them. The CDR3 coding sequence is TGCAGCGTTCGGAGGGCGAACACTGAAGCTTTCTTT. This codes for CSVRRANTEAFF.

The V gene is TRBV5-1, the J gene TRBJ1-1; D is possibly TRBD1 (5 bases). The CDR3 length is 14 residues. CDR1 is SGHRS and CDR2 is YFSETQ in the germline V gene. V lost 5 bases to trimming and J lost 0 bases, with 11 bases between them. CDR3 sequence: CASRKTEVNTEAFF. CDR3 sequence (DNA): TGCGCCAGCAGGAAGACAGAGGTGAACACTGAAGCTTTCTTT.

For the CDR3, the DNA is TGTGCCAGCAGCCGCGGGACTCAGGCCATCGAGCAGTACGTC. Translation gives CASSRGTQAIEQYV. The chain couples TRBV21-1 to TRBJ2-7; the table's D call, TRBD2, was not checked against the DNA. TRBV21-1 is deemed a pseudogene. The CDR3 consists of 14 residues.

The V gene is TRBV28, the J gene TRBJ2-5, with 9 bases identical to TRBD1. V trimming: 5 bases; J trimming: 2 bases; junction bases outside the gene matches: 9. CDR1 MDHEN and CDR2 SYDVKM come from the germline V gene. The CDR3 runs to 16 residues. CDR3: CASSTFRTGAQETQYF. The CDR3 DNA follows: TGTGCCAGCAGTACCTTCCGGACAGGGGCTCAAGAGACCCAGTACTTC. Combining the CDR3 with reference TRBV28 and TRBJ2-5 gives the whole variable domain DVKVTQSSRYLVKRTGEKVFLECVQDMDHENMFWYRQDPGLGLRLIYFSYDVKMKEKGDIPEGYSVSREKKERFSLILESASTNQTSMYLCASSTFRTGAQETQYFGPGTRLLVL.

The table lists this clonotype with many counts. The chain uses TRBV6-5 and TRBJ2-2; TRBD2 agrees at 11 bases. The CDR3 totals 22 residues. Germline-derived CDR1 and CDR2 are MNHEY and SVGAGI. With 1 base clipped from V and 4 bases from J, the junction kept 20 bases outside the gene matches. The CDR3 DNA reads TGTGCCAGCAGTTACTTCCCTCTAGCGGGAGGATTAACCGGGCGGGGCACCGGGGAGCTGTTTTTT. As protein: CASSYFPLAGGLTGRGTGELFF.

The chain combines TRBV12-3 or TRBV12-4 with TRBJ2-3; D not certain. This CDR3 comprises 14 residues. Deletions cut 3 bases from V and 2 bases from J, with 9 bases between. This CDR3 reads CASSFAVSTDTQYF. For the CDR3, the DNA is TGTGCCAGCAGTTTCGCGGTGTCCACAGATACGCAGTATTTT.

This clonotype was seen a handful of times. The chain employs TRBV7-2 and TRBJ2-7, with 11 nucleotides matching TRBD2. J was trimmed by 0 bases and V by 5 bases; bases with no gene match: 6. The CDR3 runs to 16 residues. Germline assignment: CDR1 SGHTA and CDR2 FQGNSA. CDR3 residues: CASSISGGVSSYEQYF. The CDR3, as DNA: TGTGCCAGCAGCATTAGCGGGGGGGTCAGCTCCTACGAGCAGTACTTC. The full variable domain, with the rest looked up from reference TRBV7-2 and TRBJ2-7, is GAGVSQSPSNKVTEKGKDVELRCDPISGHTALYWYRQSLGQGLEFLIYFQGNSAPDKSGLPSDRFSAERTGGSVSTLTIQRTQQEDSAVYLCASSISGGVSSYEQYFGPGTRLTVT.

This clonotype was observed a few times. This rearrangement joins TRBV29-1 to TRBJ2-1, with no clear D. CDR1 and CDR2 from the germline V gene are SQVTM and ANQGSEA. CDR3 size: 12 residues. Trimming left V 6 bases short and J 6 bases short, with 12 bases between. CDR3 nucleotides: TGCAGCGTCCAGAAGGGTAGCAATGAGCAGTTCTTC. Its translation is CSVQKGSNEQFF.

This clonotype came up many times. This chain connects TRBV5-1 to TRBJ2-1, with 9 bases lining up with TRBD1. The germline V gene has CDR1 SGHRS and CDR2 YFSETQ. Germline trimming cut 2 bases from V and 8 bases from J; bases unmatched to any gene: 8. The length of the CDR3 is 15 residues. For the CDR3, the DNA is TGCGCCAGCAGCTTCCGGGACAGGGAGGTGGATGAGCAGTTCTTC. Protein product: CASSFRDREVDEQFF.

This clonotype was detected many times. The CDR3 protein is CSVDAGELFF. CDR3 DNA: TGCAGCGTTGATGCTGGGGAGCTGTTTTTT. The J gene is TRBJ2-2, the V gene TRBV29-1; D remains ambiguous. The V end was cut by 3 bases, the J end by 8 bases, with 4 bases between. Germline V gives CDR1 SQVTM, CDR2 ANQGSEA. The CDR3 spans 10 residues.

The chain carries TRBV12-3 or TRBV12-4 and TRBJ1-5, with 9 bases matching TRBD1. V trimming: 5 bases; J trimming: 6 bases; junction bases outside the gene matches: 2. The CDR3 has 13 residues. The CDR3 sequence is CASSGQGFQPQHF. CDR3 DNA sequence: TGTGCCAGCAGTGGACAGGGGTTTCAGCCCCAGCATTTT.

In this sample, this clonotype turned up many times. This chain joins TRBV20-1 and TRBJ1-1; 7 bases are a match to TRBD1. The CDR3 sequence is 15 residues long. The V and J ends lost 2 bases and 0 bases, in that order; junction bases with no gene match: 6. Germline V gives CDR1 DFQATT, CDR2 SNEGSKA (reference sequence). In nucleotides, the CDR3 is TGCAGTGCTAGACGGCGGGACAGATTGAACACTGAAGCTTTCTTT. It is translated as CSARRRDRLNTEAFF.

The CDR3 reads CASSPSDGDTEAFF. Written as DNA, the CDR3 is TGTGCCAGTAGCCCATCGGACGGGGACACTGAAGCTTTCTTT. The chain links TRBV19 to TRBJ1-1; D ambiguous. Germline V CDR1 and CDR2: LNHDA, SQIVND (reference sequence). The V and J ends lost 6 bases and 3 bases respectively, with 14 bases between them. The CDR3 contains 14 residues.

This clonotype was observed at least ten times. The chain couples TRBV7-9 to TRBJ1-6; the D is unclear. CDR3 size: 13 residues. V lost 1 base and J 9 bases, leaving 7 bases between the germline ends. CDR1 and CDR2 (germline): SEHNR, FQNEAQ (reference sequence). CDR3 protein: CASSLVPPSPLHF. In DNA, the CDR3 is TGTGCCAGCAGCTTAGTACCCCCTTCACCCCTCCACTTT.

This clonotype was found a few times. The rearrangement joins TRBV20-1 to TRBJ2-1; 16 positions agree with TRBD2. Trimming took 3 bases from V and 15 from J; bases not matched to a gene: 17. The CDR3 consists of 17 residues. CDR1 is DFQATT and CDR2 is SNEGSKA in the germline V gene (reference sequence). The CDR3 bases are TGCAGTGCTAGGGGCTCCCCCGGGACTAGCGGGGGGGCCTGGGGGTTCTTC. This gives the protein CSARGSPGTSGGAWGFF.

This clonotype showed up just a few times. The V gene is TRBV20-1, the J gene TRBJ2-3, with TRBD2 matching over 14 bases. CDR1 is DFQATT, CDR2 SNEGSKA, per germline (reference sequence). CDR3 size: 18 residues. Losses at the gene ends were 0 bases for V and 1 base for J; bases not matched to a gene: 6. CDR3 nucleotides: TGCAGTGCTAGAGATCCAGGACTAGCGGGGGGACGCACAGATACGCAGTATTTT. Amino acid sequence: CSARDPGLAGGRTDTQYF.

This rearrangement joins TRBV6-2 or TRBV6-3 to TRBJ2-6; D might be TRBD1 (7 bases). Germline CDR1 MNHEY, CDR2 SVGEGT. V dropped 9 bases and J dropped 1 base, with 13 bases sitting between them. This CDR3 is 15 amino acids long. The CDR3 DNA sequence: TGTGCCAGTATGACAGGGACTTCTGGGGCCAACGTCCTGACTTTC. It encodes CASMTGTSGANVLTF.